This TCR beta chain originates from a study of T-cell memory formation after mild COVID-19 listed by TCRdb under 2021. Some background on the complete study: Most TCR sequence clusters were specific to one of the two donors. In a couple of donors, T-cell clones that expanded and contracted after mild COVID-19 were tracked by sequencing TCRalpha and TCRbeta repertoires over time. The cohort comprised two young, previously healthy adult volunteers, one female and one male.

Ficoll-Paque density gradient centrifugation was used to isolate PBMCs. This clonotype appeared many times. No antigen is known for it. It has no much larger one-base neighbor in the sample; base qualities were not kept. Sequencing used an Illumina NovaSeq 6000. Using 5'RACE with constant-segment primers, TCRalpha and TCRbeta cDNA libraries were constructed, with sample barcodes and unique molecular identifiers added in the process. Trizol reagent was used to extract RNA from every sample. Libraries were amplified in two PCR steps, with a second sample barcode and Illumina TruSeq adapters added in the second step. Sequencing of the libraries was done on an Illumina NovaSeq, producing 2 x 150 bp paired-end reads. The original methods were these. Reads were demultiplexed and collapsed into UMI-guided consensus sequences with migec v1.2.7. Using mixcr v2.1.11, UMI consensuses were aligned to TRA and TRB V and J templates and then assembled into clonotypes. Clonotypes were classified as expanded or contracted when called significant by both edgeR and NoisET, with noise models trained on biological replicates. edgeR calls used a false discovery rate-adjusted p below 0.01 and a log2 fold-change threshold of 1. As an exploratory analysis of dynamics, max-normalized trajectories of the 1000 most abundant clonotypes were examined by PCA with hierarchical clustering. Separately sequenced CD4+ and CD8+ repertoires were used to assign a CD4 or CD8 phenotype to each responding clone. TCRdb reprocessed the public reads (quality trimming at Q25 with fastp, clone calling with MiXCR) and kept in-frame beta chains. CDR3 protein sequences are deduplicated, and each keeps its most common genes and DNA. The V and J calls follow TCRdb's processing rather than the paper's. The sample records about 240,000 distinct CDR3 sequences, approximately 10% of which are singletons. Of the sample, more than 20% is held by the ten largest clones.

General findings and caveats noted by the study authors: SARS-CoV-2 specificity of the second-wave clones peaking on day 37 was not confirmed. Some responding clones were detected in pre-infection memory, suggesting pre-existing cross-reactive memory T cells joined the SARS-CoV-2 response. Only two mild cases were covered by the study, and larger cohorts that include severe cases with pre-infection samples were considered necessary. From day 15 to 85, contracting clones showed balanced CD4/CD8 phenotypes, whereas a second wave of clones that expanded from day 15 to 37 leaned towards CD4+. Contracting CD4+ clones were found mainly in CM and EM memory subsets, while CD8+ clones were enriched in EMRA.

Input material: PBMCs or a T cell subset sorted from them (not recorded which). The TCR sequence derives from a man between 18 and 29 years old who had mild COVID-19 (a few samples of this study predate the infection). The sample titles of this study are shuffled in the database, so cell type and time point are left out; the donor was told from shared clones.

The encoded CDR3 is CASSSWEDGQETQYF. In nucleotides, the sequence is TGTGCCAGCAGCTCTTGGGAGGACGGACAAGAGACCCAGTACTTC. Here the chain combines TRBV11-2 and TRBJ2-5; D gene: possibly TRBD2, on 6 matching bases. The germline V gene sets CDR1 to SGHAT and CDR2 to FQNNGV. The CDR3 measures 15 amino acids from cysteine to phenylalanine. Just CDR3 DNA is preserved here, 45 bases in frame from base 1. The junction carries 14 bases between V and J, which are trimmed by 4 bases and 2 bases respectively.